Described below is a single T cell receptor beta chain sequence and its context. The sample belongs to a study of blood T cell repertoires in COVID-19. Clones were sequenced by immunoSEQ multiplex PCR, and TCRdb holds only the in-frame ones, with some missing. The data hold approximately 240,000 clones, with around 88% observed a single time. The CDR3 has 14 residues. With 5 bases clipped from V and 2 bases from J, the junction kept 5 bases outside the gene matches. Germline V CDR1 and CDR2: SGHVS, FQNEAQ. Specimen: peripheral blood. This sequence joins TRBV7-8 and TRBJ2-5; 7 bases match TRBD2. The receptor was isolated from a woman between 25 and 40 years old who had recovered from COVID-19. The CDR3 nucleotides are TGTGCCAGCAGCGGAAGGACTAGGCAAGAGACCCAGTACTTC. Translating it yields CASSGRTRQETQYF.